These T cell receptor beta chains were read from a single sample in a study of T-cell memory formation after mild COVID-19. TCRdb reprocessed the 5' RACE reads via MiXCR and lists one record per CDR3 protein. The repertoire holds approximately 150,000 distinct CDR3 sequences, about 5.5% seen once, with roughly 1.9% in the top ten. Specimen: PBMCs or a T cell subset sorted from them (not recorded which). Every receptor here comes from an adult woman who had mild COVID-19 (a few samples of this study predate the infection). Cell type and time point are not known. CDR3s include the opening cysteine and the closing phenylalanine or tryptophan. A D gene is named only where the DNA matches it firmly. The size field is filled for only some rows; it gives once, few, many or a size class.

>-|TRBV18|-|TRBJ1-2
TGTGCCAGCTCACCATTGGCAGGGCAGGACCTTTATGGCTACACCTTC
CASSPLAGQDLYGYTF
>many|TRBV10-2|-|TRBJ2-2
TGCGCCACCCGACTGGGGGGGAACACCGGGGAGCTGTTTTTT
CATRLGGNTGELFF
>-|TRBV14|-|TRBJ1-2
TGTGCCAGCAACCAGACGACGACAGGAGGCTACACCTTC
CASNQTTTGGYTF
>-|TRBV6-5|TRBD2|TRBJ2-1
TGTGCCAGCGCGCCCATGGCGGGAGGTCCCAACAATGAGCAGTTCTTC
CASAPMAGGPNNEQFF
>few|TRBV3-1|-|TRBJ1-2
TGTGCCAGCAGCCAAGAGGGAGGGGCCCGATATGGCTACACCTTC
CASSQEGGARYGYTF
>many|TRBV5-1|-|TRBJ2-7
TGCGCCAGCAGCTTGGGTGGTTGGGGGCCTACCTACGAGCAGTACTTC
CASSLGGWGPTYEQYF
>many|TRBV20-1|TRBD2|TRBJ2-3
TGCAGTGCTAGATCCGGGACTAGCAGCCCAGATACGCAGTATTTT
CSARSGTSSPDTQYF
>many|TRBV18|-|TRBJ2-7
TGTGCCAGCTCACTCCAACAAGAATACGAGCAGTACTTC
CASSLQQEYEQYF
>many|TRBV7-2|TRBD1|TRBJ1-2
TGTGCCAGCAGCTCGGACAGGGGACCCTATGGCTACACCTTC
CASSSDRGPYGYTF
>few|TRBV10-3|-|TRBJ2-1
TGTGCCATCAGTGATCGGGGGGCCTCTAAAGAGCAGTTCTTC
CAISDRGASKEQFF
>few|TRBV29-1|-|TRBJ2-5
TGCAGCGTTGGGGGTAGGGCAGCTCTCCCCCGGGAGACCCAGTACTTC
CSVGGRAALPRETQYF
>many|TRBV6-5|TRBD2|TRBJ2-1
TGTGCCAGCAGTTGGACGGGGGGGGAGTTCTTC
CASSWTGGEFF
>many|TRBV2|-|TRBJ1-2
TGTGCCAGCAGCCGACAGGAGTCTAACTATGGCTACACCTTC
CASSRQESNYGYTF
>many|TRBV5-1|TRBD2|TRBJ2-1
TGCGCCAGCAGTGTGAAGCGGGGGGTCGCGAATGAGCAGTTCTTC
CASSVKRGVANEQFF
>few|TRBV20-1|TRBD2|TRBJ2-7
TGCAGTGCTAGAGAGGGCGGGAGTCGGTACGAGCAGTACTTC
CSAREGGSRYEQYF
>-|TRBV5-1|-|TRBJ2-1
TGCGCCAGCAGCTTGGCCTGGTGGCGAGGACCCTATGAGCAGTTCTTC
CASSLAWWRGPYEQFF
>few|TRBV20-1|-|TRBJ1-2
TGCAGTGCGGATTCTTTGGGGGGCGGCTATGGCTACACCTTC
CSADSLGGGYGYTF
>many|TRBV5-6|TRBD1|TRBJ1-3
TGTGCCAGCAGCTACGACAGGGGAAGGAACACCATATATTTT
CASSYDRGRNTIYF